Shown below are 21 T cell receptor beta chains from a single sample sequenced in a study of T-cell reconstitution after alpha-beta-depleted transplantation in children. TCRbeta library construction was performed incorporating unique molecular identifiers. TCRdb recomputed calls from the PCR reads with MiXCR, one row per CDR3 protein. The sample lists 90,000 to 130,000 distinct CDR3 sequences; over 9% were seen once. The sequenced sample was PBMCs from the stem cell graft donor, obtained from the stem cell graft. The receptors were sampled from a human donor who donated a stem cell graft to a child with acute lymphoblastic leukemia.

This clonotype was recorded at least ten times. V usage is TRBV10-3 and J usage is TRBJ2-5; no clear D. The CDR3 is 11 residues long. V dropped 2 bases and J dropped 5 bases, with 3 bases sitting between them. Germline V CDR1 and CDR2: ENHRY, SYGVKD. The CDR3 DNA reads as TGTGCCATCAGTGAGGGTGAGACCCAGTACTTC. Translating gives CAISEGETQYF.

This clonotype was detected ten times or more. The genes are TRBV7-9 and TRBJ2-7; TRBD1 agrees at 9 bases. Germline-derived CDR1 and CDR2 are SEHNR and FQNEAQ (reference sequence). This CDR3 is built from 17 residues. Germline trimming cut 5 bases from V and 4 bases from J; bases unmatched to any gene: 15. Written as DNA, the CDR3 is TGTGCCAGCAGCGCCTCCGGGACAGGGCTTTTTAATTACGAGCAGTACTTC. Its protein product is CASSASGTGLFNYEQYF.

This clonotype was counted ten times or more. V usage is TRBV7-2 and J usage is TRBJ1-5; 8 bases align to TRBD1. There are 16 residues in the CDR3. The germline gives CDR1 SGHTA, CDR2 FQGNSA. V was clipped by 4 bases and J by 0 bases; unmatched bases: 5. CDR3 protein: CASSSDRGLSNQPQHF. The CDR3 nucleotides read TGTGCCAGCAGCTCTGACAGGGGCCTTAGCAATCAGCCCCAGCATTTT.

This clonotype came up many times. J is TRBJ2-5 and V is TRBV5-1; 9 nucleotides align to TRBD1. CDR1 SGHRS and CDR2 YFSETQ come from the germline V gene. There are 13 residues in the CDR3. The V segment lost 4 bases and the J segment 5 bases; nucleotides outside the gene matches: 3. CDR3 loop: CASSETGGETQYF. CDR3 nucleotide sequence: TGCGCCAGCAGCGAGACAGGGGGTGAGACCCAGTACTTC.

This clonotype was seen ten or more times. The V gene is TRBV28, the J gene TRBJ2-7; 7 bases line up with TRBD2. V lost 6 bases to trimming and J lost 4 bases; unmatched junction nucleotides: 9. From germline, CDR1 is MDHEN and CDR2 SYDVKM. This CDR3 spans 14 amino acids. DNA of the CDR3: TGTGCCAGCAGCCCGACCCAGGGAGGGTACGAGCAGTACTTC. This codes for CASSPTQGGYEQYF.

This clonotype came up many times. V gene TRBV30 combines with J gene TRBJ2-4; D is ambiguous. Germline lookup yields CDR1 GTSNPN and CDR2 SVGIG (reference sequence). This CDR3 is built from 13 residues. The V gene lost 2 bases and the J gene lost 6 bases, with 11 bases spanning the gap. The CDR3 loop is CAWSWSLGNIQYF. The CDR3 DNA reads TGTGCCTGGAGTTGGAGTCTAGGAAACATTCAGTACTTC.

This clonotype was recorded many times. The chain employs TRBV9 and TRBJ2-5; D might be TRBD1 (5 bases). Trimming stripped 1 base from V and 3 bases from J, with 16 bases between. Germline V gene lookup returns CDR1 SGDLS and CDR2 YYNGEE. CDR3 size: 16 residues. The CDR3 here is CASSVRGDSQKETQYF. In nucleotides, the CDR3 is TGTGCCAGCAGCGTACGTGGCGACAGCCAAAAAGAGACCCAGTACTTC. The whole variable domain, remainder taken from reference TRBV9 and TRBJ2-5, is DSGVTQTPKHLITATGQRVTLRCSPRSGDLSVYWYQQSLDQGLQFLIQYYNGEERAKGNILERFSAQQFPDLHSELNLSSLELGDSALYFCASSVRGDSQKETQYFGPGTRLLVL.

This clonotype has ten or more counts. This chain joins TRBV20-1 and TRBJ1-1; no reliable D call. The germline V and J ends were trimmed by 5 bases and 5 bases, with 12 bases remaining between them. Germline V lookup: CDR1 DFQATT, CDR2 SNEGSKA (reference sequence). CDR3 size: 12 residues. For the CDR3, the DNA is TGCAGTGCTCACCGGGGAAGGACTGAAGCTTTCTTT. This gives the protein CSAHRGRTEAFF.

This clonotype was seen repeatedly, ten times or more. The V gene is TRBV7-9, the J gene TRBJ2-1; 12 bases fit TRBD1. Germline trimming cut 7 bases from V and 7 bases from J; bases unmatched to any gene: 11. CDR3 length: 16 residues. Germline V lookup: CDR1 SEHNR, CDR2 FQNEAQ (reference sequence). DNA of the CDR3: TGTGCCAGCACCCATACCGGGACAGGGGGCCGAAATGAGCAGTTCTTC. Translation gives CASTHTGTGGRNEQFF.

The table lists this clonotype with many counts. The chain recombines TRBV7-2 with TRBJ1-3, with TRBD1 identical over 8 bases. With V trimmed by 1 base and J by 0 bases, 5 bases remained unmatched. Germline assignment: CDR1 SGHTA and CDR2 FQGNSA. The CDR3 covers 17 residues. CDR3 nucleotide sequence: TGTGCCAGCAGCTTAGTGGACAGGGCTTCCTCTGGAAACACCATATATTTT. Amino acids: CASSLVDRASSGNTIYF.

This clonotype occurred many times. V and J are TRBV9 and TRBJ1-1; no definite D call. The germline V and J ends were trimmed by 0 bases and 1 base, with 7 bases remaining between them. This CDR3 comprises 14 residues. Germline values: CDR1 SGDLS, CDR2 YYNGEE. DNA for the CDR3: TGTGCCAGCAGCGTAGATGGGCAGAACACTGAAGCTTTCTTT. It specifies CASSVDGQNTEAFF.

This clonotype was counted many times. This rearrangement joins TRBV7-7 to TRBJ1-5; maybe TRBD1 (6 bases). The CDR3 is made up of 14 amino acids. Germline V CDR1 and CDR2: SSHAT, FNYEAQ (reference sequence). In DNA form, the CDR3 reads TGTGCTGTAGGGGGGAACAGGCAACATCAGCCCCAGCATTTT. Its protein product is CAVGGNRQHQPQHF.

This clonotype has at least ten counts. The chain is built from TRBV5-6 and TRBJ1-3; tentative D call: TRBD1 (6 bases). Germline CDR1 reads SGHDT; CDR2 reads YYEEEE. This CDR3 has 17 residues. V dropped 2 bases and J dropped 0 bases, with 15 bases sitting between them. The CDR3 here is CASSFGTNSFSGNTIYF. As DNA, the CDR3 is TGTGCCAGCAGCTTCGGGACAAACTCTTTCTCTGGAAACACCATATATTTT.

CDR3 coding DNA: TGTGCCAGCAGCCTCAACGGGGTTCAAGAGACCCAGTACTTC. Protein sequence: CASSLNGVQETQYF. This chain connects TRBV7-2 to TRBJ2-5; tentatively, D is TRBD2 (5 bases). The germline V gene encodes CDR1 SGHTA and CDR2 FQGNSA. The CDR3 is 14 amino acids. The ends were cut back, 5 bases at V and 2 bases at J, with 12 bases in the middle. Combining the CDR3 with reference TRBV7-2 and TRBJ2-5 gives the whole variable domain GAGVSQSPSNKVTEKGKDVELRCDPISGHTALYWYRQSLGQGLEFLIYFQGNSAPDKSGLPSDRFSAERTGGSVSTLTIQRTQQEDSAVYLCASSLNGVQETQYFGPGTRLLVL.

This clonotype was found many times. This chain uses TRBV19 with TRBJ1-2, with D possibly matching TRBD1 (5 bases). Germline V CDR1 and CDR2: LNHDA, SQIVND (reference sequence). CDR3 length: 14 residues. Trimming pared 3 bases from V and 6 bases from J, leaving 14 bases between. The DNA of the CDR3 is TGTGCCAGTAGTATTCTGTGGGGGATCGATGGCTACACCTTC. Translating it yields CASSILWGIDGYTF. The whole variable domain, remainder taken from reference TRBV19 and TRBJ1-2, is DGGITQSPKYLFRKEGQNVTLSCEQNLNHDAMYWYRQDPGQGLRLIYYSQIVNDFQKGDIAEGYSVSREKKESFPLTVTSAQKNPTAFYLCASSILWGIDGYTFGSGTRLTVV.

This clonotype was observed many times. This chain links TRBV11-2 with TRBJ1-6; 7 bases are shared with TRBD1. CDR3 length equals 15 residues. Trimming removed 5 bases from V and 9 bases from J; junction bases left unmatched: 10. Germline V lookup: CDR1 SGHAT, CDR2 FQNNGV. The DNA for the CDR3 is TGTGCCAGCAGCACCGGACAGGTTTTGGGTTCACCCCTCCACTTT. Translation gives CASSTGQVLGSPLHF.

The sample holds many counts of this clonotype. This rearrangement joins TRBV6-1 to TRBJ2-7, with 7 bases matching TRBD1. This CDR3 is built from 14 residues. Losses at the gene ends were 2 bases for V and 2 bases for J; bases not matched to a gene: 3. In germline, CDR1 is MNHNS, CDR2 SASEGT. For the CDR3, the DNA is TGTGCCAGCAGTGAATACGACAGGGCCTACGAGCAGTACTTC. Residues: CASSEYDRAYEQYF.

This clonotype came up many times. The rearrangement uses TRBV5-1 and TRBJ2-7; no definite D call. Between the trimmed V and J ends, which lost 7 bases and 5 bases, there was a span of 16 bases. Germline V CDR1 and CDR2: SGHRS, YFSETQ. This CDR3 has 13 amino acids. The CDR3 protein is CASGPFDIHEQYF. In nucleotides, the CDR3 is TGCGCCAGCGGACCCTTTGACATCCACGAGCAGTACTTC.

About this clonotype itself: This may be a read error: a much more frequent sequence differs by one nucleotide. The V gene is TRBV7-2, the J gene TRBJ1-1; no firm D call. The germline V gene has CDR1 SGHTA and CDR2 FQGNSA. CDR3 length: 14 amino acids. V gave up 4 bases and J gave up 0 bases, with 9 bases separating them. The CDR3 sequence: CASSSRPMNTEAFF. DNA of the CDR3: TGTGCCAGCAGCTCAAGGCCGATGAACACTGAAGCTTTCTTT.

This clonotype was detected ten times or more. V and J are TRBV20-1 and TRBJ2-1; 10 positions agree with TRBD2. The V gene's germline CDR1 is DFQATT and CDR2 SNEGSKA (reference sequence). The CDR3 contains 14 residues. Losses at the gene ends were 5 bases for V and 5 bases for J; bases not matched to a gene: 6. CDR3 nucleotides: TGCAGTGCTGGACTAGCGGAGTTGAACAATGAGCAGTTCTTC. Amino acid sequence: CSAGLAELNNEQFF.

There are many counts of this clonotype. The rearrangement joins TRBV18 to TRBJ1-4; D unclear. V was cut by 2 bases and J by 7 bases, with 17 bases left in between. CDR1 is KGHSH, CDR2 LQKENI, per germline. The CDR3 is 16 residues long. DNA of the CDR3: TGTGCCAGCTCACCAACAGCGAACTATGACGGTGAAAAACTGTTTTTT. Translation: CASSPTANYDGEKLFF.